The entry that follows covers one TCR beta chain sequence. The antigen is undetermined. The sample originates from a study of CD8 T cells in Susac syndrome. About the study: Active disease was present in six of the sequenced Susac syndrome patients, and remission in roughly 8. Study conclusions and caveats: As the study acknowledged, the number of individuals who were part of its TCR sequencing and HLA analysis was relatively small.

There are 14 residues in the CDR3. The V segment lost 1 base and the J segment 1 base; nucleotides outside the gene matches: 0. Looked up from germline, CDR1 is LNHDA and CDR2 is SQIVND (reference sequence). Random hexamers were used to reverse transcribe an amount of about 0.45 to 1 ug RNA. Across 54 Vbeta and 13 Jbeta, TCR beta CDR3 was amplified with immunoSEQ multiplex PCR. TCRdb independently ran MiXCR on the immunoSEQ multiplex PCR reads; one entry per CDR3 protein. The sample carries 200,000 to 300,000 distinct CDR3 sequences, 90% to 97% recorded once. This rearrangement joins TRBV19 to TRBJ2-7; 8 positions match TRBD2. Sequenced input: CD4+ T cells from PBMCs. The source is a human donor with Susac syndrome. CDR3 in amino acids: CASSIVAGSYEQYF. In DNA form, the CDR3 reads TGTGCCAGTAGTATAGTAGCGGGATCCTACGAGCAGTACTTC.